The 16 T cell receptor beta chains given below trace back to one sample, sequenced in a study of blood T cell repertoires in COVID-19. Libraries were prepared by immunoSEQ multiplex PCR; TCRdb keeps only in-frame clonotypes and omits some of them. The sample lists over 70,000 clones, 80% occurring once. Material: peripheral blood. The origin of the receptors is a woman aged 80 or older with acute or convalescent COVID-19.

V gene TRBV6-1 combines with J gene TRBJ1-2; tentative D call: TRBD1 (6 bases). V gave up 5 bases and J gave up 3 bases, with 13 bases separating them. Per the germline V gene, CDR1 is MNHNS and CDR2 is SASEGT. The CDR3 extends over 14 amino acids. CDR3 in DNA: TGTGCCAGCAGTCAAGGACAGCACGACTATGGCTACACCTTC. Translation gives CASSQGQHDYGYTF.

This clone has only one observation. The V and J genes are TRBV5-8 and TRBJ2-5, with TRBD1 matching 11 bases. The V gene end was trimmed by 4 bases and the J gene end by 4 bases; junction bases not matched to a gene: 3. Germline V gene data show CDR1 as SGHTS and CDR2 as YDEGEE. This CDR3 region has 14 residues. The CDR3 spells CASSPGQGGETQYF. The CDR3 DNA reads as TGTGCCAGCAGCCCGGGACAGGGGGGAGAGACCCAGTACTTC.

This chain joins TRBV4-2 and TRBJ2-7; 8 bases match TRBD1. From germline, CDR1 is LGHNA and CDR2 YNFKEQ. J lost 2 bases, V lost 1 base, and 10 bases had no gene match. This CDR3 is built from 17 residues. The CDR3 DNA reads as TGTGCCAGCAGCCAAGCACACGGACAGGGCGGGACCTACGAGCAGTACTTC. Translation: CASSQAHGQGGTYEQYF.

This chain uses TRBV9 with TRBJ2-5; TRBD2 agrees at 11 bases. The CDR3 consists of 16 residues. Germline-derived CDR1 and CDR2 are SGDLS and YYNGEE. V was clipped by 0 bases and J by 5 bases; unmatched bases: 6. The CDR3 bases are TGTGCCAGCAGCGTAGGACTAGCGGGGCCTCGGGAGACCCAGTACTTC. The encoded protein is CASSVGLAGPRETQYF.

The chain is built from TRBV11-1 and TRBJ2-3; TRBD2 agrees at 10 bases. CDR3 length: 16 residues. J was trimmed by 4 bases and V by 6 bases; bases with no gene match: 10. Germline loops: CDR1 SGHAT, CDR2 FQDESV (reference sequence). The CDR3: CASSRPGLAIPDTQYF. As DNA, the CDR3 is TGTGCCAGCAGTCGTCCGGGACTAGCGATTCCAGATACGCAGTATTTT.

The chain is built from TRBV6-9 and TRBJ1-3, with 8 bases fitting TRBD1. CDR3 size: 16 residues. Losses at the gene ends were 2 bases for V and 9 bases for J; bases not matched to a gene: 12. The germline CDR1 and CDR2 sequences are MNHGY and SVAAGI. For the CDR3, the DNA is TGTGCCAGCAGTTATGCCCCGGACAGGGAACGCGGCACCATATATTTT. Translation: CASSYAPDRERGTIYF.

This clone was picked up a small number of times. The V gene is TRBV7-9, the J gene TRBJ2-7; TRBD1 matches 8 bases. Germline V lookup: CDR1 SEHNR, CDR2 FQNEAQ (reference sequence). There are 14 residues in the CDR3. Trimming removed 5 bases from V and 3 bases from J; junction bases left unmatched: 6. CDR3 bases: TGTGCCAGCAGCGCCGGGACAGGACTCTACGAGCAGTACTTC. Translation: CASSAGTGLYEQYF.

This chain uses TRBV18 with TRBJ2-2; D remains ambiguous. The CDR3 contains 13 residues. V lost 4 bases and J 8 bases, leaving 11 bases between the germline ends. Germline V lookup: CDR1 KGHSH, CDR2 LQKENI. The CDR3 DNA follows: TGTGCCAGCTCACAAGATCTGCGGGGGGAGCTGTTTTTT. Protein: CASSQDLRGELFF.

The chain combines TRBV2 with TRBJ2-2; a weak D match, TRBD1 (5 bases). In germline, CDR1 is SNHLY, CDR2 FYNNEI. The CDR3 sequence is 18 residues long. Between the trimmed V and J ends, which lost 2 bases and 5 bases, there was a span of 21 bases. DNA of the CDR3: TGTGCCAGCAGTGAATTAGGGCAACAGGTGGTTGGGACCGGGGAGCTGTTTTTT. As protein: CASSELGQQVVGTGELFF. Full variable domain (missing parts from reference TRBV2 and TRBJ2-2): EPEVTQTPSHQVTQMGQEVILRCVPISNHLYFYWYRQILGQKVEFLVSFYNNEISEKSEIFDDQFSVERPDGSNFTLKIRSTKLEDSAMYFCASSELGQQVVGTGELFFGEGSRLTVL.

The chain recombines TRBV18 with TRBJ1-5, with a weak D call TRBD1 (6 bases). Trimming removed 6 bases from V and 0 bases from J, with 12 bases in between. The germline gives CDR1 KGHSH, CDR2 LQKENI. The CDR3 runs 15 residues. CDR3 nucleotides: TGTGCCAGCTCTCCGGACAGTAATAGCAATCAGCCCCAGCATTTT. Translated, it gives CASSPDSNSNQPQHF. Drawing the rest from reference TRBV18 and TRBJ1-5, the complete variable domain is NAGVMQNPRHLVRRRGQEARLRCSPMKGHSHVYWYRQLPEEGLKFMVYLQKENIIDESGMPKERFSAEFPKEGPSILRIQQVVRGDSAAYFCASSPDSNSNQPQHFGDGTRLSIL.

V gene TRBV7-9 combines with J gene TRBJ1-4, with D maybe TRBD1 (5 bases). The CDR3 spans 14 residues. Germline V gives CDR1 SEHNR, CDR2 FQNEAQ (reference sequence). V shed 3 bases and J shed 3 bases, with 8 bases lying between them. CDR3 sequence: CASSFRDPNEKLFF. CDR3 bases: TGTGCCAGCAGCTTCAGGGATCCTAATGAAAAACTGTTTTTT. Using reference TRBV7-9 and TRBJ1-4 for the parts outside the CDR3, the full variable domain is DTGVSQNPRHKITKRGQNVTFRCDPISEHNRLYWYRQTLGQGPEFLTYFQNEAQLEKSRLLSDRFSAERPKGSFSTLEIQRTEQGDSAMYLCASSFRDPNEKLFFGSGTQLSVL.

The chain has TRBV2 and TRBJ1-1, with D uncertain. The V gene's germline CDR1 is SNHLY and CDR2 FYNNEI. Trimming removed 8 bases at V and 4 bases at J, with 8 bases between. There are 11 residues in the CDR3. The CDR3 loop is CASARLTEAFF. In DNA form, the CDR3 reads TGTGCCAGCGCCCGACTCACTGAAGCTTTCTTT.

This clone was counted once. The rearrangement links TRBV6-5 to TRBJ1-1, with D possibly being TRBD1 (5 bases). Deletions cut 0 bases from V and 11 bases from J, with 16 bases between. The CDR3 totals 14 residues. From germline, CDR1 is MNHEY and CDR2 SVGAGI. The CDR3 reads CASSYSYQGPMAFF. The CDR3 region has the DNA TGTGCCAGCAGTTACTCGTACCAGGGTCCAATGGCTTTCTTT.

The chain couples TRBV7-6 to TRBJ2-3; 10 positions agree with TRBD2. The CDR3 is 15 residues long. Unmatched junction bases numbered 4, after V lost 2 bases and J lost 5 bases. Germline values: CDR1 SGHVS, CDR2 FNYEAQ. In DNA form, the CDR3 reads TGTGCCAGCAGCTTACAGCGGGGGGGTCTAGATACGCAGTATTTT. Translation: CASSLQRGGLDTQYF.

The chain links TRBV6-5 to TRBJ1-6; the D is unclear. The CDR3 totals 12 residues. The V end lost 6 bases, the J end lost 7 bases, and 7 bases lay between the germline ends. Germline V gene lookup returns CDR1 MNHEY and CDR2 SVGAGI. The CDR3 DNA is TGTGCCAGCAGCGACTGGAATTCACCCCTCCACTTT. Translation: CASSDWNSPLHF.

The chain links TRBV6-6 to TRBJ2-7, with D perhaps matching TRBD2 (6 bases). V lost 0 bases and J 2 bases, leaving 14 bases between the germline ends. This CDR3 comprises 16 residues. CDR1 and CDR2 from the germline V gene are MNHNY and SVGAGI (reference sequence). DNA for the CDR3: TGTGCCAGCAGTTACTCGATGACTAGAGGGACCTACGAGCAGTACTTC. Protein: CASSYSMTRGTYEQYF.